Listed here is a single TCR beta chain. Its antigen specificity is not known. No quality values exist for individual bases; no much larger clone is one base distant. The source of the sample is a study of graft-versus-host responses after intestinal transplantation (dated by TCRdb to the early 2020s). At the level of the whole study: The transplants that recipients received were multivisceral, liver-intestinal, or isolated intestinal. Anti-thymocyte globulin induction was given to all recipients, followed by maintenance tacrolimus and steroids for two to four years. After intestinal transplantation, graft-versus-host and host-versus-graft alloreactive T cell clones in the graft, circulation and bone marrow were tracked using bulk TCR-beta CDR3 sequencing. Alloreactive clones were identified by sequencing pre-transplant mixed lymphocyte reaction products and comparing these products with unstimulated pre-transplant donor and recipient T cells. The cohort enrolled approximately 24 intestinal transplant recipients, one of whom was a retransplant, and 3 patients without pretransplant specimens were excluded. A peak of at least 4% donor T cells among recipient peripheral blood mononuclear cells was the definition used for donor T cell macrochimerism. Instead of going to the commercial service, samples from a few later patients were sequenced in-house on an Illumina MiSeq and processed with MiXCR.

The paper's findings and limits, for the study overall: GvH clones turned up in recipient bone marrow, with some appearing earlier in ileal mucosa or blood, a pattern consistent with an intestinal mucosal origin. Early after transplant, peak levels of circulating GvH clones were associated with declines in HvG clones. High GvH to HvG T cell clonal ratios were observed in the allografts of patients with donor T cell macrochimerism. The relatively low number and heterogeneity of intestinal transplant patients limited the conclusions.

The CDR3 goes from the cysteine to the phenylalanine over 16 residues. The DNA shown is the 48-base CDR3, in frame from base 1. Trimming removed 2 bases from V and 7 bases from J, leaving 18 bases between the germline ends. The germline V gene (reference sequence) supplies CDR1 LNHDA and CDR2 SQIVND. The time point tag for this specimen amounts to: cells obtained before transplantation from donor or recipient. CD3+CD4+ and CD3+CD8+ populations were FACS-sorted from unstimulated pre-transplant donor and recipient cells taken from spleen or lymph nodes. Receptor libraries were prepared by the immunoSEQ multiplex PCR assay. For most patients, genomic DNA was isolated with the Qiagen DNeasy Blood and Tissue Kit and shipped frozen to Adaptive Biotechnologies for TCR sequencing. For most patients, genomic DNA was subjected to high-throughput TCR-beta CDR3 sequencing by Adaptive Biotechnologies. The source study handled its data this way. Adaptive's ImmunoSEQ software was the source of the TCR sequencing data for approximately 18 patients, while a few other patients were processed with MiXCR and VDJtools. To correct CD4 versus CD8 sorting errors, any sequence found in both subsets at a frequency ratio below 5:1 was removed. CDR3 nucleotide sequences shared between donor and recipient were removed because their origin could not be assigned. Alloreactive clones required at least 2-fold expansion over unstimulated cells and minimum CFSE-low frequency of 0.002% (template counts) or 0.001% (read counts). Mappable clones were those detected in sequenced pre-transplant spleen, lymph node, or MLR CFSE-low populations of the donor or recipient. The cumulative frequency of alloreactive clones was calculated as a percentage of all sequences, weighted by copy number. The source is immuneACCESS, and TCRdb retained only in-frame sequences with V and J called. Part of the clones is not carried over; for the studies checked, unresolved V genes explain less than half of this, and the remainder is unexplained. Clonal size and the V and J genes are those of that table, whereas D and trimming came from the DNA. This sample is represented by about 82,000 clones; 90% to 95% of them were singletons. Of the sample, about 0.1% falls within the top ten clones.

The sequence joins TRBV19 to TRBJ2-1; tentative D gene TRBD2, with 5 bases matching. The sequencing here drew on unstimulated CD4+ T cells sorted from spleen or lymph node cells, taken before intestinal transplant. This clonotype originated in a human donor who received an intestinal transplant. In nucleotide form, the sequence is TGTGCCAGTAGTATAAACCCCGATTTAGGGAGAAATGAGCAGTTCTTC. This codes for CASSINPDLGRNEQFF. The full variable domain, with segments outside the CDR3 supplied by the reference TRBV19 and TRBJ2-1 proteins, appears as DGGITQSPKYLFRKEGQNVTLSCEQNLNHDAMYWYRQDPGQGLRLIYYSQIVNDFQKGDIAEGYSVSREKKESFPLTVTSAQKNPTAFYLCASSINPDLGRNEQFFGPGTRLTVL.